This T cell receptor (beta chain) came from a study of T cell repertoires in ileal Crohn's disease. Across the study: All patients had surgery for stricturing (approximately 60%) or penetrating (39%) disease.

Method: immunoSEQ multiplex PCR; TCRdb's copy keeps in-frame clones and lacks some. Here the sample spans about 31,000 clones, 80% to 85% being singletons. Per the germline V gene, CDR1 is SGDLS and CDR2 is YYNGEE. The germline V and J ends were trimmed by 3 bases and 6 bases, with 12 bases remaining between them. There are 13 residues in the CDR3. About this clone: Its antigen remains unknown.

Whole-study findings and limits: Mucosal expansions were suggested to be mainly CD8 T cells. Compared with non-smokers, active smokers at surgery showed more clonal expansions.

The chain links TRBV9 to TRBJ1-2; D is uncertain. The clonotype comes from an adult with Crohn's disease. The sequenced sample was ileal tissue. The CDR3 spells CASSAGGGDGYTF. CDR3 sequence (DNA): TGTGCCAGCAGCGCGGGAGGTGGGGATGGCTACACCTTC. Complete variable domain (other parts from reference TRBV9 and TRBJ1-2): DSGVTQTPKHLITATGQRVTLRCSPRSGDLSVYWYQQSLDQGLQFLIQYYNGEERAKGNILERFSAQQFPDLHSELNLSSLELGDSALYFCASSAGGGDGYTFGSGTRLTVV.